This entry lists 18 T cell receptor beta chains sequenced from one sample in a study of T cells in Graves' hyperthyroidism and ophthalmopathy. TCR beta CDR3 region amplification was performed from RNA transcripts. During a first-round RT-PCR of the TCR CDR3, the HTBI primer set was used. TCRdb redid the calling of the multiplex PCR reads with MiXCR, one entry per CDR3 protein. The table includes roughly 570,000 distinct CDR3 sequences, around 14% detected once. Sample: blood. The receptor source for this set is a woman aged 25-40 years with Graves' hyperthyroidism.

This clonotype was seen at least ten times. The CDR3 loop is CAWSARLDGRDYQPQHF. CDR3 in DNA: TGTGCCTGGAGTGCCCGACTTGACGGAAGAGATTATCAGCCCCAGCATTTT. This chain connects TRBV30 to TRBJ1-5; D is ambiguous. Between the trimmed V and J ends, which lost 1 base and 5 bases, there was a span of 21 bases. The CDR3 is 17 residues long. The V gene's germline CDR1 is GTSNPN and CDR2 SVGIG (reference sequence).

J is TRBJ1-4 and V is TRBV5-5, with TRBD1 as a possible D gene (5 bases). This CDR3 is 12 amino acids long. Trimming removed 0 bases at V and 10 bases at J, with 7 bases between. Germline loops: CDR1 SGHKS, CDR2 YYEKEE (reference sequence). CDR3 DNA sequence: TGTGCCAGCAGCTTGGTTGGGGGAAAACTGTTTTTT. It translates to CASSLVGGKLFF.

The gene calls are TRBV5-1 and TRBJ2-5; TRBD2 aligns across 8 bases. V was clipped by 5 bases and J by 4 bases; unmatched bases: 10. Germline V lookup: CDR1 SGHRS, CDR2 YFSETQ. The CDR3 runs 15 residues. DNA of the CDR3: TGCGCCAGCAGGGAAGCGGGAGCCTCGGGAGAGACCCAGTACTTC. Translation gives CASREAGASGETQYF. The variable domain in full, with the rest retrieved from reference TRBV5-1 and TRBJ2-5, is KAGVTQTPRYLIKTRGQQVTLSCSPISGHRSVSWYQQTPGQGLQFLFEYFSETQRNKGNFPGRFSGRQFSNSRSEMNVSTLELGDSALYLCASREAGASGETQYFGPGTRLLVL.

In this sample, this clonotype turned up a few times. J is TRBJ2-1 and V is TRBV15, with D hard to call. There are 14 residues in the CDR3. Trimming took 3 bases from V and 5 from J, leaving 11 bases between them. Germline CDR1 is LNHNV and CDR2 is YYDKDF (reference sequence). In DNA form, the CDR3 reads TGTGCCACCAGCAGTAGTGAGGCGGACAATGAGCAGTTCTTC. Its translation: CATSSSEADNEQFF.

The chain links TRBV15 to TRBJ2-1, with D tentatively TRBD1 (6 bases). CDR1 LNHNV and CDR2 YYDKDF come from the germline V gene (reference sequence). The CDR3 length is 15 residues. V lost 1 base to trimming and J lost 5 bases, with 12 bases between them. CDR3 nucleotide sequence: TGTGCCACCAGCAGAGTTATCGGACAGAACAATGAGCAGTTCTTC. Encoded protein: CATSRVIGQNNEQFF.

This clonotype was counted at least ten times. This chain connects TRBV27 to TRBJ2-3, with 9 bases fitting TRBD2. Germline-derived CDR1 and CDR2 are MNHEY and SMNVEV (reference sequence). The CDR3 spans 14 residues. The CDR3 DNA follows: TGTGCAGTCGGGGTAGCGGGAGCCCCTGATACGCAGTATTTT. This translates into CAVGVAGAPDTQYF.

The gene calls are TRBV14 and TRBJ2-3, with D possibly being TRBD2 (5 bases). V was pared by 1 base and J by 5 bases, with 10 bases between. The CDR3 has 14 residues. Germline-derived CDR1 and CDR2 are SGHDN and FVKESK. CDR3 protein: CASSQGLLVDTQYF. The CDR3, as DNA: TGTGCCAGCAGCCAAGGATTACTAGTAGATACGCAGTATTTT.

Many counts were recorded for this clonotype. The rearrangement links TRBV7-3 to TRBJ2-3, with 7 positions matching TRBD2. CDR1 and CDR2 (germline): SGHTA, FQGTGA. Trimming removed 5 bases from V and 5 bases from J; junction bases left unmatched: 10. This CDR3 is 15 amino acids long. The CDR3 nucleotides are TGTGCCAGCAGCGCGGGAGTGGGGCTGGTAGATACGCAGTATTTT. As protein: CASSAGVGLVDTQYF.

The sample holds many counts of this clonotype. The rearrangement links TRBV7-6 to TRBJ2-2; D call uncertain. V lost 5 bases to trimming and J lost 1 base, with 8 bases between them. The germline V gene encodes CDR1 SGHVS and CDR2 FNYEAQ. The CDR3 extends over 14 amino acids. In DNA form, the CDR3 reads TGTGCCAGCAGCCCGGTACGGAACACCGGGGAGCTGTTTTTT. Protein product: CASSPVRNTGELFF.

This clonotype was observed many times. This chain connects TRBV6-1 to TRBJ2-7, with 11 bases identical to TRBD2. CDR1 is MNHNS, CDR2 SASEGT, per germline. The ends lost 1 base at V and 1 base at J; junction bases unmatched: 6. The CDR3 covers 17 residues. The CDR3 reads CASSEGTSGSLSYEQYF. In DNA, the CDR3 is TGTGCCAGCAGTGAAGGAACTAGCGGGAGTCTATCCTACGAGCAGTACTTC.

In its sample, this clonotype was seen a few times. The chain combines TRBV27 with TRBJ2-3; D is possibly TRBD2 (5 bases). Germline V gives CDR1 MNHEY, CDR2 SMNVEV (reference sequence). Trimming removed 8 bases from V and 1 base from J, with 19 bases in between. The CDR3 spans 16 residues. CDR3 nucleotide sequence: TGTGCCAGCCCCCTAGGTCAGGAGGAGGGCACAGATACGCAGTATTTT. It is translated as CASPLGQEEGTDTQYF.

This clonotype has ten or more counts. The rearrangement uses TRBV28 and TRBJ2-1; 12 bases align to TRBD2. Losses at the gene ends were 6 bases for V and 7 bases for J; bases not matched to a gene: 16. Germline V gives CDR1 MDHEN, CDR2 SYDVKM. The CDR3 extends over 18 amino acids. The CDR3 region is CASSPASGRVRSANEQFF. As DNA, the CDR3 is TGTGCCAGCAGCCCGGCTAGCGGGAGGGTGAGGAGCGCGAATGAGCAGTTCTTC.

This clonotype was counted only a few times. CDR3 region: CASSQRRGANEKLFF. Written as DNA, the CDR3 is TGCGCCAGCAGCCAACGCAGGGGAGCTAATGAAAAACTGTTTTTT. V gene TRBV4-1 combines with J gene TRBJ1-4; D might be TRBD1 (6 bases). V lost 2 bases and J lost 3, with 10 bases in between. Germline V gene data show CDR1 as MGHRA and CDR2 as YSYEKL. The CDR3 extends over 15 amino acids.

In its sample, this clonotype was seen a few times. The V gene is TRBV19, the J gene TRBJ2-7, with a possible D match to TRBD1 (6 bases). The germline V gene encodes CDR1 LNHDA and CDR2 SQIVND (reference sequence). V was shortened by 3 bases and J by 4 bases, with 22 bases between the two germline ends. This CDR3 is 17 amino acids long. The CDR3 DNA is TGTGCCAGTAGTATCCGGACGGGACAAAAGTCCGCTTACGAGCAGTACTTC. It yields the protein CASSIRTGQKSAYEQYF.

This chain joins TRBV11-2 and TRBJ2-1; a possible D gene is TRBD1 (6 bases). V was shortened by 3 bases and J by 4 bases, with 10 bases between the two germline ends. This CDR3 has 14 residues. Germline loops: CDR1 SGHAT, CDR2 FQNNGV. The CDR3 sequence: CASSFPGTYNEQFF. The CDR3 DNA follows: TGTGCCAGCAGCTTCCCGGGGACATACAATGAGCAGTTCTTC.

This clonotype was recorded many times. The rearrangement joins TRBV30 to TRBJ2-2; TRBD2 might be the D (5 bases). Trimming took 4 bases from V and 1 from J, leaving 13 bases between them. Per germline, CDR1 GTSNPN and CDR2 SVGIG (reference sequence). The CDR3 is 15 amino acids. The DNA of the CDR3 is TGTGCCTGGAAGGGCCTGGCGGGGAACACCGGGGAGCTGTTTTTT. Its protein is CAWKGLAGNTGELFF.

The gene calls are TRBV9 and TRBJ2-7; the D gene could be TRBD1 or TRBD2 (6 bases each). Germline V CDR1 and CDR2: SGDLS, YYNGEE. The CDR3 is 14 residues long. The V end lost 4 bases, the J end lost 0 bases, and 11 bases lay between the germline ends. The CDR3 spells CASSPGASSYEQYF. The CDR3 nucleotides read TGTGCCAGCAGCCCGGGGGCGAGCTCCTACGAGCAGTACTTC. Full variable domain (rest looked up from reference TRBV9 and TRBJ2-7): DSGVTQTPKHLITATGQRVTLRCSPRSGDLSVYWYQQSLDQGLQFLIQYYNGEERAKGNILERFSAQQFPDLHSELNLSSLELGDSALYFCASSPGASSYEQYFGPGTRLTVT.

The V gene is TRBV9, the J gene TRBJ2-7; D gene uncertain. V was pared by 4 bases and J by 7 bases, with 21 bases between. The CDR3 spans 15 residues. CDR1 SGDLS and CDR2 YYNGEE come from the germline V gene. In DNA, the CDR3 is TGTGCCAGCAGCCCAAGTTCAGGATCTCTAGGGGAGCAGTACTTC. Its translation: CASSPSSGSLGEQYF.